Following are 13 T cell receptor beta chains from one sample sequenced in a study of chemoradiotherapy in HPV16-positive cancers. Data came from immunoSEQ multiplex PCR; TCRdb stores just in-frame clones and leaves some out. The repertoire holds thousands of clones, with roughly 90% as singletons. The sequences come from tumor tissue, collected from a patient who underwent chemoradiotherapy. These TCRs come from a human donor with HPV-associated anogenital cancer.

The chain has TRBV6-1 and TRBJ2-7; TRBD2 agrees at 11 bases. Germline CDR1 and CDR2: MNHNS and SASEGT. The CDR3 sequence is 14 residues long. With 5 bases clipped from V and 4 bases from J, the junction kept 4 bases outside the gene matches. CDR3 region: CASSPLAGEYEQYF. In DNA, the CDR3 is TGTGCCAGCAGTCCACTAGCGGGAGAGTACGAGCAGTACTTC.

The V gene is TRBV25-1, the J gene TRBJ2-3; TRBD2 matches 8 bases. CDR1 is MGHDK, CDR2 SYGVNS, per germline. The CDR3 has 15 residues. V shed 0 bases, J shed 4 bases, and the junction held 3 bases outside the gene matches. As DNA, the CDR3 is TGTGCCAGCAGTGAATATGGCGGGGGGTCAGATACGCAGTATTTT. It codes for CASSEYGGGSDTQYF.

The chain links TRBV7-2 to TRBJ2-7; 7 positions agree with TRBD2. Germline V gene data show CDR1 as SGHTA and CDR2 as FQGNSA. Germline trimming cut 3 bases from V and 5 bases from J; bases unmatched to any gene: 7. The CDR3 is 14 amino acids. The CDR3 loop is CASSLAAGANEQYF. The CDR3 nucleotides read TGTGCCAGCAGCTTGGCGGCGGGAGCTAACGAGCAGTACTTC.

The CDR3 coding sequence is TGTGCCATCAGTGACCGGCAGCCGAACACTGAAGCTTTCTTT. This translates into CAISDRQPNTEAFF. The chain combines TRBV10-3 with TRBJ1-1; D gene unclear. This CDR3 comprises 14 residues. The germline V and J ends were trimmed by 3 bases and 1 base, with 9 bases remaining between them. Germline loops: CDR1 ENHRY, CDR2 SYGVKD.

The chain is built from TRBV5-1 and TRBJ2-7; no firm D call. This CDR3 contains 15 residues. Germline-derived CDR1 and CDR2 are SGHRS and YFSETQ. The germline V and J ends were trimmed by 3 bases and 3 bases, with 16 bases remaining between them. The CDR3 sequence is CASSWTASEFYEQYF. For the CDR3, the DNA is TGCGCCAGCAGCTGGACGGCCTCGGAATTCTACGAGCAGTACTTC.

This clone was seen a few times. This sequence joins TRBV21-1 and TRBJ1-1. TRBV21-1 counts as a pseudogene. The CDR3 is 15 residues long. The CDR3 spells CASSKLCGGNTEAFF. CDR3 coding DNA: TGTGCCAGCAGCAAACTGTGTGGAGGGAACACTGAAGCTTTCTTT.

V is TRBV14 and J is TRBJ2-7, with no clear D. V was trimmed by 2 bases and J by 0 bases, leaving 5 bases between them. The CDR3 contains 13 residues. From germline, CDR1 is SGHDN and CDR2 FVKESK. This CDR3 is CASSQRYSYEQYF. CDR3 coding DNA: TGTGCCAGCAGCCAACGATACTCCTACGAGCAGTACTTC.

This clone was observed once. The chain carries TRBV6-6 and TRBJ1-3; the match to TRBD1 covers 8 bases. The CDR3 consists of 15 residues. V lost 5 bases and J lost 4; bases outside the gene matches: 7. Germline-derived CDR1 and CDR2 are MNHNY and SVGAGI (reference sequence). CDR3 DNA sequence: TGTGCCAGCAGTCAAAGGACAGGGACGGGAAACACCATATATTTT. Amino acids: CASSQRTGTGNTIYF.

The gene calls are TRBV6-1 and TRBJ1-2; D uncertain. This CDR3 region has 14 residues. Germline V gene sequence: CDR1 MNHNS, CDR2 SASEGT. V was shortened by 0 bases and J by 4 bases, with 9 bases between the two germline ends. CDR3 protein: CASSEAGPFYGYTF. The DNA of the CDR3 is TGTGCCAGCAGTGAAGCAGGGCCGTTCTATGGCTACACCTTC.

The chain carries TRBV28 and TRBJ2-7; D might be TRBD1 or TRBD2, each matching 5 bases. The germline V gene encodes CDR1 MDHEN and CDR2 SYDVKM. V dropped 6 bases and J dropped 5 bases, with 14 bases sitting between them. The CDR3 has 13 residues. The CDR3 spells CASRGTAVHEQYF. CDR3 nucleotide sequence: TGTGCCAGCAGGGGGACGGCGGTCCACGAGCAGTACTTC.

V gene TRBV6-1 combines with J gene TRBJ1-4; possibly TRBD1 for D (5 bases). V was trimmed by 7 bases and J by 5 bases, leaving 14 bases between them. From germline, CDR1 is MNHNS and CDR2 SASEGT. The CDR3 covers 14 residues. CDR3 sequence (DNA): TGTGCCAGCACCCGGGGCCTGGGAAATGAAAAACTGTTTTTT. Translation gives CASTRGLGNEKLFF.

This clone was seen a few times. V usage is TRBV28 and J usage is TRBJ1-5; the D gene is possibly TRBD1 (5 bases). Germline V gene data show CDR1 as MDHEN and CDR2 as SYDVKM. CDR3 size: 14 residues. V gave up 3 bases and J gave up 2 bases, with 8 bases separating them. DNA of the CDR3: TGTGCCAGCAGTTTCCAACAGGGCAATCAGCCCCAGCATTTT. Translating it yields CASSFQQGNQPQHF.

The chain recombines TRBV19 with TRBJ1-5; 8 bases align to TRBD1. The CDR3 contains 17 residues. Germline-derived CDR1 and CDR2 are LNHDA and SQIVND (reference sequence). The V gene end was trimmed by 3 bases and the J gene end by 0 bases; junction bases not matched to a gene: 7. This CDR3 reads CASSIFGQGLSNQPQHF. CDR3 bases: TGTGCCAGTAGTATTTTCGGACAGGGACTTAGCAATCAGCCCCAGCATTTT.